Presented here are 26 T cell receptor beta chains from one specimen sequenced in a study of shared clonotypes between healthy human individuals. Measured with immunoSEQ multiplex PCR; TCRdb has only the in-frame clones, and not every one. The sample has 2 million to 2.5 million clones, approximately 93% seen once; the top ten hold 0.36%. Sequenced input: naive CD4+ T cells from PBMCs. Subset: CD45RA+ positively selected. The receptor source for this set is a man younger than 30 in good health. Some clones in this sample may be carry-over from other donors' samples.

The chain uses TRBV9 and TRBJ2-7, with 8 bases that match TRBD1. Unmatched junction bases numbered 6, after V lost 2 bases and J lost 2 bases. Germline CDR1 reads SGDLS; CDR2 reads YYNGEE. This CDR3 region has 15 residues. The CDR3 sequence: CASSVATGEAYEQYF. CDR3 DNA: TGTGCCAGCAGCGTGGCGACAGGGGAGGCCTACGAGCAGTACTTC.

A remark on this clone: Other DNA sequences of this sample code for an identical CDR3. V and J are TRBV28 and TRBJ2-5; D ambiguous. The CDR3 spans 14 residues. Trimming took 3 bases from V and 1 from J, leaving 9 bases between them. The V gene's germline CDR1 is MDHEN and CDR2 SYDVKM. CDR3 amino acids: CASSLTGGQETQYF. The CDR3 DNA reads as TGTGCCAGCAGTTTGACGGGTGGCCAAGAGACCCAGTACTTC.

The chain has TRBV28 and TRBJ1-5; 8 nucleotides agree with TRBD1. V shed 5 bases and J 1 base; nucleotides not matched to a gene: 4. Germline V CDR1 and CDR2: MDHEN, SYDVKM. The CDR3 has 15 amino acids. The CDR3 DNA reads as TGTGCCAGCAGTACGCAGGGGGCCAGCAATCAGCCCCAGCATTTT. Translating it yields CASSTQGASNQPQHF.

The genes are TRBV18 and TRBJ2-7, with TRBD2 matching over 10 bases. The CDR3 contains 16 residues. Germline loops: CDR1 KGHSH, CDR2 LQKENI. Trimming at V came to 5 bases and at J to 0 bases, leaving 7 bases not matched to a gene. The CDR3 is CASSTRTSGTSYEQYF. In nucleotides, the CDR3 is TGTGCCAGCTCAACCCGAACTAGCGGGACCTCCTACGAGCAGTACTTC. Full variable domain (outside the CDR3, taken from reference TRBV18 and TRBJ2-7): NAGVMQNPRHLVRRRGQEARLRCSPMKGHSHVYWYRQLPEEGLKFMVYLQKENIIDESGMPKERFSAEFPKEGPSILRIQQVVRGDSAAYFCASSTRTSGTSYEQYFGPGTRLTVT.

The chain has TRBV7-6 and TRBJ1-2; perhaps TRBD1 as D (5 bases). CDR3 size: 16 residues. Per the germline V gene, CDR1 is SGHVS and CDR2 is FNYEAQ. V lost 0 bases and J lost 5, with 16 bases in between. Written as DNA, the CDR3 is TGTGCCAGCAGCTTAGCGCTCGTCGGGGCCCTTTATGGCTACACCTTC. Amino acid sequence: CASSLALVGALYGYTF.

The chain couples TRBV6-5 to TRBJ1-2, with no clear D. This CDR3 has 16 amino acids. V was cut by 3 bases and J by 4 bases, with 18 bases left in between. Germline-derived CDR1 and CDR2 are MNHEY and SVGAGI. In DNA, the CDR3 is TGTGCCAGCAGTTATGACGGCCGAAAATCAAGCTATGGCTACACCTTC. It codes for CASSYDGRKSSYGYTF.

The chain couples TRBV9 to TRBJ2-3; a weak D match, TRBD1 (6 bases). Between the trimmed V and J ends, which lost 4 bases and 6 bases, there was a span of 24 bases. Germline CDR1 SGDLS, CDR2 YYNGEE. CDR3 length: 17 amino acids. The CDR3 region is CASSSNINRARVDTQYF. In nucleotides, the CDR3 is TGTGCCAGCAGCTCCAACATCAACAGGGCCCGGGTTGATACGCAGTATTTT.

The chain carries TRBV5-4 and TRBJ1-2; D is possibly TRBD1 (6 bases). V dropped 4 bases and J dropped 3 bases, with 13 bases sitting between them. Per germline, CDR1 SGHNT and CDR2 YYREEE (reference sequence). The CDR3 loop spans 14 amino acids. The chain's CDR3 is CASSPPGADYGYTF. CDR3 DNA sequence: TGTGCCAGCAGCCCCCCGGGGGCGGACTATGGCTACACCTTC. Filled out from reference TRBV5-4 and TRBJ1-2, the complete variable domain reads ETGVTQSPTHLIKTRGQQVTLRCSSQSGHNTVSWYQQALGQGPQFIFQYYREEENGRGNFPPRFSGLQFPNYSSELNVNALELDDSALYLCASSPPGADYGYTFGSGTRLTVV.

As concerns this clone: Within the sample, other DNA sequences also encode this same CDR3. The rearrangement links TRBV7-9 to TRBJ2-3; D unclear. Trimming pared 2 bases from V and 1 base from J, leaving 10 bases between. The germline CDR1 and CDR2 sequences are SEHNR and FQNEAQ (reference sequence). The CDR3 spans 15 residues. The CDR3 DNA is TGTGCCAGCAGCTTATTGGCTATTCGCACAGATACGCAGTATTTT. Its protein product is CASSLLAIRTDTQYF.

The chain carries TRBV29-1 and TRBJ2-1, with TRBD2 matching over 9 bases. The CDR3 contains 13 residues. Germline V lookup: CDR1 SQVTM, CDR2 ANQGSEA. V lost 7 bases, J lost 12 bases, and 13 bases stayed unmatched. This CDR3 reads CSGGGASGIRQFF. In DNA, the CDR3 is TGCAGCGGGGGAGGGGCTAGCGGGATCAGGCAGTTCTTC.

This sequence joins TRBV6-8 and TRBJ2-3; D is uncertain. Germline lookup yields CDR1 MNHGY and CDR2 SAAAGT. V gave up 7 bases and J gave up 6 bases, with 11 bases separating them. This CDR3 comprises 12 residues. CDR3 sequence reads: CASTSGGDTQYF. CDR3 nucleotides: TGTGCCAGCACCTCGGGTGGGGATACGCAGTATTTT.

The gene calls are TRBV9 and TRBJ2-3; either TRBD1 or TRBD2 may supply D (5 bases each). The CDR3 sequence is 12 residues long. Germline loops: CDR1 SGDLS, CDR2 YYNGEE. Trimming stripped 3 bases from V and 5 bases from J, with 7 bases between. The CDR3 loop is CASSGGRDTQYF. The DNA for the CDR3 is TGTGCCAGCAGCGGGGGACGAGATACGCAGTATTTT.

About this clone: The sample contains more than one DNA sequence encoding this CDR3. The CDR3 nucleotides are TGCGCCAGCAGCTTGGGCGGGATCGGCACAGATACGCAGTATTTT. Translation: CASSLGGIGTDTQYF. The V call is TRBV5-1, the J call TRBJ2-3, with D maybe TRBD2 (6 bases). CDR1 is SGHRS and CDR2 is YFSETQ in the germline V gene. The CDR3 runs 15 residues. The ends were cut back, 0 bases at V and 1 base at J, with 9 bases in the middle.

The genes are TRBV30 and TRBJ2-7; D is ambiguous. V shed 8 bases and J shed 4 bases, with 18 bases lying between them. Germline CDR1 and CDR2: GTSNPN and SVGIG (reference sequence). The CDR3 consists of 13 residues. The CDR3 DNA sequence: TGTGCCAGCTTAATCGGACCCCTTTACGAGCAGTACTTC. Protein product: CASLIGPLYEQYF.

Concerning this clone: Other DNA variants within this sample encode the same CDR3. The V call is TRBV19, the J call TRBJ1-5; 8 bases align to TRBD1. CDR3 length: 15 residues. Trimming at V came to 5 bases and at J to 1 base, leaving 4 bases not matched to a gene. Germline values: CDR1 LNHDA, CDR2 SQIVND (reference sequence). CDR3 amino acids: CASSPWTGSNQPQHF. The CDR3 region has the DNA TGTGCCAGTAGTCCATGGACAGGGAGCAATCAGCCCCAGCATTTT.

This clone appeared a single time. V is TRBV21-1 and J is TRBJ2-7; the table's D call of TRBD2 was not tested on the DNA. TRBV21-1 counts as a pseudogene. This CDR3 has 17 amino acids. In DNA form, the CDR3 reads TGTGCCAGCAGCAAAGCGCTAAAGGAATCTCACGGAGACGAGCAGTACTTC. It translates to CASSKALKESHGDEQYF.

This chain connects TRBV30 to TRBJ2-1, with D perhaps matching TRBD1 (7 bases). The V end was cut by 5 bases, the J end by 9 bases, with 17 bases between. The germline gives CDR1 GTSNPN, CDR2 SVGIG (reference sequence). This CDR3 region has 13 residues. CDR3 sequence reads: CAWGGTDLGEQFF. The DNA for the CDR3 is TGTGCCTGGGGGGGGACAGATTTGGGTGAGCAGTTCTTC.

The chain carries TRBV7-8 and TRBJ2-6, with 7 bases aligning to TRBD1. Germline assignment: CDR1 SGHVS and CDR2 FQNEAQ. The CDR3 spans 16 residues. V lost 5 bases to trimming and J lost 2 bases; unmatched junction nucleotides: 6. The CDR3 reads CASSNTGVPGANVLTF. Here the CDR3 DNA reads TGTGCCAGCAGCAATACAGGGGTCCCTGGGGCCAACGTCCTGACTTTC. The full variable domain, completed using reference TRBV7-8 and TRBJ2-6, is GAGVSQSPRYKVAKRGQDVALRCDPISGHVSLFWYQQALGQGPEFLTYFQNEAQLDKSGLPSDRFFAERPEGSVSTLKIQRTQQEDSAVYLCASSNTGVPGANVLTFGAGSRLTVL.

This clone was recorded a few times. V usage is TRBV27 and J usage is TRBJ1-5, with a possible D match to TRBD1 (5 bases). The CDR3 covers 13 residues. V dropped 6 bases and J dropped 3 bases, with 9 bases sitting between them. Germline lookup yields CDR1 MNHEY and CDR2 SMNVEV (reference sequence). In nucleotides, the CDR3 is TGTGCCAGCAGGGCAGGGATCAATCAGCCCCAGCATTTT. This gives the protein CASRAGINQPQHF.

Only one count was recorded for this clone. The gene calls are TRBV4-3 and TRBJ2-3; 7 bases match TRBD1. J lost 4 bases, V lost 0 bases, and 4 bases had no gene match. The CDR3 is 15 residues long. Germline V gives CDR1 LGHNA, CDR2 YSLEER. This CDR3 reads CASSQEGGVADTQYF. CDR3 in DNA: TGCGCCAGCAGCCAAGAAGGGGGCGTCGCAGATACGCAGTATTTT.

This chain links TRBV29-1 with TRBJ2-1; 9 nucleotides match TRBD1. In germline, CDR1 is SQVTM, CDR2 ANQGSEA. The CDR3 length is 13 residues. Losses at the gene ends were 6 bases for V and 8 bases for J; bases not matched to a gene: 8. The chain's CDR3 is CSVTGTGLDEQFF. The CDR3 nucleotides read TGCAGCGTGACCGGGACAGGGCTCGATGAGCAGTTCTTC.

The gene calls are TRBV28 and TRBJ1-1, with 7 bases that match TRBD1. The junction had 1 base not matched to a gene; V was cut back by 6 bases and J by 3 bases. Germline-derived CDR1 and CDR2 are MDHEN and SYDVKM. This CDR3 region has 12 residues. DNA of the CDR3: TGTGCCAGCAGACAGGGGTACACTGAAGCTTTCTTT. The encoded protein is CASRQGYTEAFF.

The chain links TRBV28 to TRBJ2-1, with D perhaps being TRBD1 or TRBD2 (5 bases each). V lost 3 bases and J 6 bases, leaving 12 bases between the germline ends. Germline V gene data show CDR1 as MDHEN and CDR2 as SYDVKM. The CDR3 spans 14 residues. The CDR3 region is CASSFLGAGNEQFF. CDR3 nucleotide sequence: TGTGCCAGCAGTTTTCTAGGGGCGGGCAATGAGCAGTTCTTC.

This rearrangement joins TRBV5-1 to TRBJ2-3; no reliable D call. Germline lookup yields CDR1 SGHRS and CDR2 YFSETQ. V was shortened by 0 bases and J by 0 bases, with 11 bases between the two germline ends. The CDR3 consists of 16 residues. The CDR3 region has the DNA TGCGCCAGCAGCTTGGGGACCCGAACTAGCACAGATACGCAGTATTTT. As protein: CASSLGTRTSTDTQYF.

This clone was observed a single time. The chain carries TRBV9 and TRBJ2-1, with unresolved D. The CDR3 consists of 15 residues. The germline V and J ends were trimmed by 4 bases and 9 bases, with 20 bases remaining between them. Germline assignment: CDR1 SGDLS and CDR2 YYNGEE. The CDR3 nucleotides read TGTGCCAGCAGCCTCCAAGCCCCAGACGTCAGTGAGCAGTTCTTC. Residues: CASSLQAPDVSEQFF. The full variable domain, with the rest looked up from reference TRBV9 and TRBJ2-1, is DSGVTQTPKHLITATGQRVTLRCSPRSGDLSVYWYQQSLDQGLQFLIQYYNGEERAKGNILERFSAQQFPDLHSELNLSSLELGDSALYFCASSLQAPDVSEQFFGPGTRLTVL.

A few counts support this clone. Other DNA sequences in the same sample also yield this CDR3. The rearrangement links TRBV28 to TRBJ1-2, with TRBD1 matching over 7 bases. Germline CDR1 MDHEN, CDR2 SYDVKM. The CDR3 extends over 12 amino acids. J gave up 2 bases and V 10 bases, and 4 bases lay outside the gene matches. The CDR3 region has the DNA TGTGCCATCTCGACAGGGAACTATGGCTACACCTTC. It encodes CAISTGNYGYTF.